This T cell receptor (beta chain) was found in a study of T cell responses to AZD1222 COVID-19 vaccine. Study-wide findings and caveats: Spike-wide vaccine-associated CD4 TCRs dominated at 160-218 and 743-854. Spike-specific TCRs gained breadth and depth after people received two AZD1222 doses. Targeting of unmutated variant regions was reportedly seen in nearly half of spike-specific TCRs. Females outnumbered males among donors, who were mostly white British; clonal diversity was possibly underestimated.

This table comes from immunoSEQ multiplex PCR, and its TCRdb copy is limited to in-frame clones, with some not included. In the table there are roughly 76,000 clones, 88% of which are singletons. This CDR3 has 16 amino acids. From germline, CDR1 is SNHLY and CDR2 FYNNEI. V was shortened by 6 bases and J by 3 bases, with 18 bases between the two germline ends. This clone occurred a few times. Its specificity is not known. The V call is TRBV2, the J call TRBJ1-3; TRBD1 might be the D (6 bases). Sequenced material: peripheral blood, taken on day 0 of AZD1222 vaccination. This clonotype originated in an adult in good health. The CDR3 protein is CASRPDVTGYGNTIYF. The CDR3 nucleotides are TGTGCCAGCAGACCTGACGTTACAGGGTATGGAAACACCATATATTTT.